This entry lists 15 T cell receptor beta chains sequenced from one sample in a study of chemoradiotherapy in HPV16-positive cancers. Only in-frame clones appear in the TCRdb table, and some are missing; sequencing was by immunoSEQ multiplex PCR. The sample shows roughly 70,000 clones, 88% of them seen only once. This sample comprised blood, obtained from a patient who underwent chemoradiotherapy. The receptor source for this set is a human donor with HPV-associated anogenital cancer.

By share, this clone ranks as medium-sized. The J gene is TRBJ1-2, the V gene TRBV6-5; the D gene is possibly TRBD1 (6 bases). The CDR3 is 14 residues long. Germline V lookup: CDR1 MNHEY, CDR2 SVGAGI. Trimming pared 6 bases from V and 6 bases from J, leaving 17 bases between. CDR3 sequence (DNA): TGTGCCAGCAGCAAACAGGGCGGGGCTGATGGCTACACCTTC. Protein product: CASSKQGGADGYTF.

This clone was found once. The V gene is TRBV10-1, the J gene TRBJ2-3, with D possibly matching TRBD2 (7 bases). The CDR3 has 17 amino acids. Between the trimmed V and J ends, which lost 0 bases and 2 bases, there was a span of 15 bases. CDR1 and CDR2 (germline): WNHNN, SYGVQD (reference sequence). The CDR3 loop reads CASSESAGAKITDTQYF. The CDR3 DNA reads as TGCGCCAGCAGTGAGTCGGCGGGGGCGAAAATCACAGATACGCAGTATTTT.

The rearrangement joins TRBV5-5 to TRBJ1-1; no clear D. The germline gives CDR1 SGHKS, CDR2 YYEKEE (reference sequence). V was pared by 0 bases and J by 1 base, with 7 bases between. CDR3 length: 14 residues. CDR3 protein: CASSLGAENTEAFF. As DNA, the CDR3 is TGTGCCAGCAGCTTGGGGGCAGAGAACACTGAAGCTTTCTTT.

The rearrangement links TRBV30 to TRBJ2-3; D gene unclear. With 5 bases removed from V and 7 bases from J, the gap between germline ends came to 16 bases. This CDR3 is 13 amino acids long. CDR1 is GTSNPN, CDR2 SVGIG, per germline (reference sequence). The CDR3 here is CAWFSPPRYTQYF. CDR3 coding DNA: TGTGCCTGGTTTAGCCCTCCCAGATATACGCAGTATTTT. The full variable domain, rest sourced from reference TRBV30 and TRBJ2-3, is SQTIHQWPATLVQPVGSPLSLECTVEGTSNPNLYWYRQAAGRGLQLLFYSVGIGQISSEVPQNLSASRPQDRQFILSSKKLLLSDSGFYLCAWFSPPRYTQYFGPGTRLTVL.

The sample holds a few counts of this clone. The CDR3 spells CASSRTSDYSTDTQYF. The CDR3 nucleotides are TGTGCCAGCAGCCGGACTAGCGACTATAGCACAGATACGCAGTATTTT. The chain employs TRBV6-4 and TRBJ2-3, with 9 positions matching TRBD2. CDR1 is MRHNA and CDR2 is SNTAGT in the germline V gene. V lost 6 bases and J lost 0; bases outside the gene matches: 7. The CDR3 has 16 residues.

The chain recombines TRBV30 with TRBJ1-2, with D unclear. CDR1 and CDR2 from the germline V gene are GTSNPN and SVGIG (reference sequence). The germline V and J ends were trimmed by 0 bases and 13 bases, with 21 bases remaining between them. The CDR3 sequence is 14 residues long. The CDR3 DNA sequence: TGTGCCTGGAGTGTAAGTTTAGCAGTACCAGTTTGCACCTTC. Encoded protein: CAWSVSLAVPVCTF.

In this sample, this clone turned up once. This chain joins TRBV5-4 and TRBJ1-1; D not certain. CDR3 length: 13 amino acids. CDR1 and CDR2 (germline): SGHNT, YYREEE (reference sequence). V lost 2 bases and J lost 1, with 6 bases in between. CDR3 nucleotides: TGTGCCAGCAGCTTAGAACAGAACACTGAAGCTTTCTTT. Translated: CASSLEQNTEAFF.

This chain connects TRBV7-2 to TRBJ2-3; no reliable D call. The CDR3 spans 14 residues. V was cut by 2 bases and J by 8 bases, with 14 bases left in between. Germline V gene sequence: CDR1 SGHTA, CDR2 FQGNSA. The CDR3 nucleotides read TGTGCCAGCAGCTTAAACAGACCGCAAGGTACGCAGTATTTT. It translates to CASSLNRPQGTQYF. Drawing the rest from reference TRBV7-2 and TRBJ2-3, the complete variable domain is GAGVSQSPSNKVTEKGKDVELRCDPISGHTALYWYRQSLGQGLEFLIYFQGNSAPDKSGLPSDRFSAERTGGSVSTLTIQRTQQEDSAVYLCASSLNRPQGTQYFGPGTRLTVL.

A remark on this clone: This same CDR3 is encoded by further DNA sequences in the sample. This sequence joins TRBV6-1 and TRBJ2-7; the D gene is possibly TRBD2 (7 bases). With 6 bases removed from V and 4 bases from J, the gap between germline ends came to 19 bases. CDR1 and CDR2 from the germline V gene are MNHNS and SASEGT. This CDR3 region has 15 residues. CDR3 nucleotides: TGTGCCAGCAGCCATGAGACGGGGGGCTCGTACGAGCAGTACTTC. Residues: CASSHETGGSYEQYF.

The V gene is TRBV5-1, the J gene TRBJ2-1, with D perhaps matching TRBD2 (6 bases). Trimming stripped 5 bases from V and 2 bases from J, with 14 bases between. Germline-derived CDR1 and CDR2 are SGHRS and YFSETQ. The CDR3 sequence is 15 residues long. CDR3 protein: CASSAGTAPYNEQFF. Here the CDR3 DNA reads TGCGCCAGCAGTGCCGGGACTGCCCCCTACAATGAGCAGTTCTTC.

The V call is TRBV27, the J call TRBJ2-1; 9 bases line up with TRBD2. The CDR3 totals 16 residues. Germline V gene data show CDR1 as MNHEY and CDR2 as SMNVEV (reference sequence). Trimming cost V 5 bases and J 8 bases; bases outside gene matches: 13. This CDR3 reads CASSQSRGGGAYEQFF. CDR3 sequence (DNA): TGTGCCAGCAGTCAATCTCGGGGCGGGGGGGCCTATGAGCAGTTCTTC.

The chain is built from TRBV15 and TRBJ2-2; 11 nucleotides line up with TRBD2. The CDR3 covers 19 residues. Germline V gene sequence: CDR1 LNHNV, CDR2 YYDKDF (reference sequence). The junction had 7 bases not matched to a gene; V was cut back by 0 bases and J by 1 base. CDR3 bases: TGTGCCACCAGCAGAGAAGGACTAGCGGGCGAACAGAACACCGGGGAGCTGTTTTTT. This sequence encodes CATSREGLAGEQNTGELFF.

The chain uses TRBV5-8 and TRBJ2-7; 10 nucleotides align to TRBD1. CDR1 is SGHTS, CDR2 YDEGEE, per germline. The CDR3 has 18 residues. The trim removed 2 bases at V and 0 bases at J, leaving 11 bases unmatched. The CDR3 loop reads CASSLTPGQGTLSYEQYF. In nucleotides, the CDR3 is TGTGCCAGCAGCTTAACACCGGGACAGGGGACACTCTCCTACGAGCAGTACTTC.

V gene TRBV15 combines with J gene TRBJ2-7, with TRBD1 matching 9 bases. CDR1 is LNHNV, CDR2 YYDKDF, per germline (reference sequence). V trimming: 5 bases; J trimming: 5 bases; junction bases outside the gene matches: 4. This CDR3 comprises 13 residues. CDR3 sequence (DNA): TGTGCCACCAGCGGGGGACAGGGCCACGAGCAGTACTTC. Protein: CATSGGQGHEQYF.

The V and J genes are TRBV7-9 and TRBJ2-2, with D perhaps TRBD2 (5 bases). CDR3 size: 14 residues. V was cut by 7 bases and J by 2 bases, with 11 bases left in between. From germline, CDR1 is SEHNR and CDR2 FQNEAQ (reference sequence). CDR3 residues: CASTGLSNTGELFF. The CDR3 DNA reads as TGTGCCAGCACGGGGTTGTCAAACACCGGGGAGCTGTTTTTT.